This passage covers 17 T cell receptor beta chains from one sample sequenced in a study of graft-versus-host responses after intestinal transplantation. The antigens these receptors bind are not known. Produced via immunoSEQ multiplex PCR; TCRdb's table is partial and in-frame only. The sample shows about 130,000 clones, around 90% of them seen only once. The sample here was unstimulated CD4+ T cells sorted from spleen or lymph node cells, taken before intestinal transplant. These receptors all come from a human donor who received an intestinal transplant.

The chain combines TRBV23-1 with TRBJ1-4, with D possibly being TRBD1 (6 bases). TRBV23-1 is flagged as an ORF with uncertain function. This CDR3 is built from 17 residues. Trimming took 4 bases from V and 5 from J, leaving 20 bases between them. The CDR3 loop reads CASSRPRDNHVNEKLFF. CDR3 coding DNA: TGCGCCAGCAGTCGCCCCCGGGACAACCACGTAAATGAAAAACTGTTTTTT.

The genes are TRBV6-1 and TRBJ1-1; D ambiguous. The CDR3 totals 16 residues. Germline-derived CDR1 and CDR2 are MNHNS and SASEGT. Trimming left V 0 bases short and J 0 bases short, with 11 bases between. Written as DNA, the CDR3 is TGTGCCAGCAGTGAAGCGGACCGCCCAATGAACACTGAAGCTTTCTTT. Translating gives CASSEADRPMNTEAFF.

The chain employs TRBV5-6 and TRBJ2-3, with 14 bases matching TRBD2. The junction had 4 bases not matched to a gene; V was cut back by 3 bases and J by 1 base. CDR3 length: 17 residues. Germline values: CDR1 SGHDT, CDR2 YYEEEE. The CDR3 reads CASSSTSGRAGTDTQYF. Written as DNA, the CDR3 is TGTGCCAGCAGCTCGACTAGCGGGAGGGCCGGCACAGATACGCAGTATTTT.

CDR3 residues: CASSIIPGQSAYEQYF. CDR3 sequence (DNA): TGTGCCAGTAGTATAATACCGGGACAGAGTGCCTACGAGCAGTACTTC. This sequence joins TRBV19 and TRBJ2-7; TRBD1 matches at 7 bases. Germline trimming cut 2 bases from V and 2 bases from J; bases unmatched to any gene: 9. There are 16 residues in the CDR3. CDR1 is LNHDA, CDR2 SQIVND, per germline (reference sequence).

The chain employs TRBV11-2 and TRBJ1-1; 8 bases are shared with TRBD1. CDR1 and CDR2 (germline): SGHAT, FQNNGV. The CDR3 runs to 12 residues. V shed 1 base and J 11 bases; nucleotides not matched to a gene: 3. The CDR3: CASSLAGGLAFF. CDR3 coding DNA: TGTGCCAGCAGCTTAGCAGGGGGCTTGGCTTTCTTT.

The V call is TRBV7-9, the J call TRBJ1-1; a possible D gene is TRBD1 (6 bases). Germline CDR1 reads SEHNR; CDR2 reads FQNEAQ (reference sequence). Trimming took 5 bases from V and 4 from J, leaving 14 bases between them. This CDR3 comprises 14 residues. CDR3 in amino acids: CASSQQGLGTEAFF. The DNA of the CDR3 is TGTGCCAGCAGCCAACAGGGTTTGGGCACTGAAGCTTTCTTT.

The CDR3 region has the DNA TGTGCCAGCAGTTTAATAGCGGGAGGGCGTGAGACCCAGTACTTC. It yields the protein CASSLIAGGRETQYF. The J gene is TRBJ2-5, the V gene TRBV28, with 11 bases matching TRBD2. V shed 2 bases and J 5 bases; nucleotides not matched to a gene: 4. CDR3 length: 15 residues. Germline CDR1 reads MDHEN; CDR2 reads SYDVKM. Supplemented by reference TRBV28 and TRBJ2-5, the full variable domain reads DVKVTQSSRYLVKRTGEKVFLECVQDMDHENMFWYRQDPGLGLRLIYFSYDVKMKEKGDIPEGYSVSREKKERFSLILESASTNQTSMYLCASSLIAGGRETQYFGPGTRLLVL.

In DNA, the CDR3 is TGTGCCAGCAGCCGGTGGGCCCGTGGCAGCCTCTCTGGAAACACCATATATTTT. Translating gives CASSRWARGSLSGNTIYF. The V gene is TRBV4-2, the J gene TRBJ1-3, with D unresolved. CDR3 size: 18 residues. Germline CDR1 is LGHNA and CDR2 is YNFKEQ. Between the trimmed V and J ends, which lost 4 bases and 0 bases, there was a span of 19 bases.

The chain has TRBV27 and TRBJ1-5; D is possibly TRBD1 (5 bases). The length of the CDR3 is 15 residues. Trimming took 6 bases from V and 7 from J, leaving 19 bases between them. CDR1 is MNHEY, CDR2 SMNVEV, per germline (reference sequence). The CDR3 loop reads CASRNPRDLRQPQHF. Here the CDR3 DNA reads TGTGCCAGCAGAAACCCCAGGGATCTCAGGCAGCCCCAGCATTTT.

V is TRBV6-1 and J is TRBJ2-1, with D unclear. Trimming left V 7 bases short and J 9 bases short, with 16 bases between. This CDR3 has 13 amino acids. Per the germline V gene, CDR1 is MNHNS and CDR2 is SASEGT. The CDR3 DNA is TGTGCCAGCAAGGGCACACTCGGATTTGAGCAGTTCTTC. Protein: CASKGTLGFEQFF.

J is TRBJ1-5 and V is TRBV6-1, with D possibly being TRBD1 (5 bases). Germline lookup yields CDR1 MNHNS and CDR2 SASEGT. V lost 6 bases, J lost 5 bases, and 17 bases lay in between. The CDR3 sequence is 15 residues long. The CDR3 coding sequence is TGTGCCAGCAGGCGAACCTGGGACCCAGATCAGCCCCAGCATTTT. It yields the protein CASRRTWDPDQPQHF.

The V and J genes are TRBV5-1 and TRBJ2-1, with 13 nucleotides matching TRBD2. CDR3 size: 21 residues. V lost 3 bases, J lost 0 bases, and 15 bases stayed unmatched. The germline gives CDR1 SGHRS, CDR2 YFSETQ. CDR3 sequence reads: CASSSSPGLAGLLSSYNEQFF. Written as DNA, the CDR3 is TGCGCCAGCAGCTCATCTCCGGGACTAGCGGGACTGCTGAGCTCCTACAATGAGCAGTTCTTC.

The table lists this clone with a few counts. This chain joins TRBV5-6 and TRBJ1-1, with D unclear. The CDR3 loop spans 14 amino acids. V lost 1 base, J lost 1 base, and 8 bases lay in between. Germline V lookup: CDR1 SGHDT, CDR2 YYEEEE. CDR3 residues: CASSLRSSNTEAFF. Here the CDR3 DNA reads TGTGCCAGCAGCTTGAGGTCTTCGAACACTGAAGCTTTCTTT. Using reference TRBV5-6 and TRBJ1-1 for the parts outside the CDR3, the full variable domain is DAGVTQSPTHLIKTRGQQVTLRCSPKSGHDTVSWYQQALGQGPQFIFQYYEEEERQRGNFPDRFSGHQFPNYSSELNVNALLLGDSALYLCASSLRSSNTEAFFGQGTRLTVV.

The chain links TRBV7-2 to TRBJ2-5; D call uncertain. Matching the DNA end better, TRBJ2-7 makes the J call doubtful. CDR3 size: 12 residues. The germline V gene has CDR1 SGHTA and CDR2 FQGNSA. The CDR3 sequence is CASSSTPYEQYF. DNA for the CDR3: TGTGCCAGCAGCTCTACGCCCTACGAGCAGTACTTC.

This clone was seen only once. This sequence joins TRBV5-1 and TRBJ2-1; 15 bases fit TRBD2. J gave up 7 bases and V 4 bases, and 3 bases lay outside the gene matches. Looked up from germline, CDR1 is SGHRS and CDR2 is YFSETQ. The CDR3 loop spans 15 amino acids. The CDR3 sequence is CASSTGTSGRNEQFF. The CDR3 DNA sequence: TGCGCCAGCAGCACCGGGACTAGCGGGAGGAATGAGCAGTTCTTC.

The chain recombines TRBV6-5 with TRBJ2-1; 8 nucleotides match TRBD1. This CDR3 has 15 amino acids. V trimming: 6 bases; J trimming: 2 bases; junction bases outside the gene matches: 6. Germline CDR1 MNHEY, CDR2 SVGAGI. CDR3 DNA: TGTGCCAGCAGACCTTTACAGGGGGCCTACAATGAGCAGTTCTTC. Amino acids: CASRPLQGAYNEQFF.

This clone has more than one count but fewer than ten. The J gene is TRBJ2-3, the V gene TRBV9; 9 bases line up with TRBD1. J gave up 1 base and V 3 bases, and 3 bases lay outside the gene matches. Germline CDR1 SGDLS, CDR2 YYNGEE. This CDR3 spans 15 amino acids. The CDR3 nucleotides are TGTGCCAGCAGCGATAGGACAGGGGGCACAGATACGCAGTATTTT. Translated, it gives CASSDRTGGTDTQYF.